This TCR beta chain was identified in a study of T cells after yellow fever vaccination. The table lists this clonotype with a few counts. Its specificity is unknown. By 5'RACE template switching, TCR cDNA was produced, with a universal primer site and UMIs added in the process. MiXCR, applied by TCRdb to the 5' RACE reads, yields one record per CDR3 protein. The data contain about 320,000 distinct CDR3 sequences, around 6.8% of them singletons. Findings and caveats of the study: Post-booster repertoires again held most primary-vaccination clones (about 96% CD4, 85% to 90% CD8).

The CDR3 extends over 13 amino acids. Deletions cut 6 bases from V and 4 bases from J, with 12 bases between. Germline V CDR1 and CDR2: MGHRA, YSYEKL. The sample here was PBMCs, taken more than 40 days after the first yellow fever vaccination. This receptor was taken from a man aged 18 to 30 who received the YFV17D yellow fever vaccine. V usage is TRBV4-1 and J usage is TRBJ1-1; maybe TRBD1 (6 bases). CDR3 protein: CASSITGATEAFF. The CDR3 DNA reads as TGCGCCAGCAGTATCACGGGGGCCACTGAAGCTTTCTTT.